This T cell receptor (beta chain) was recovered during a study of T cells after yellow fever vaccination. In TCRdb, the 5' RACE reads were re-called with MiXCR into one record per CDR3 protein. The sample shows hundreds of thousands of distinct CDR3 sequences, more than 3% of them seen only once. At least ten counts were recorded for this clonotype. The CDR3 loop spans 14 amino acids. Per germline, CDR1 SGHRS and CDR2 YFSETQ. V was pared by 4 bases and J by 5 bases, with 6 bases of the junction left unmatched. The rearrangement joins TRBV5-1 to TRBJ2-5; 9 bases align to TRBD1. This receptor was identified in a man aged 18 to 30 who received the YFV17D yellow fever vaccine. The material was PBMCs, obtained on the day of the yellow fever booster vaccination. The DNA of the CDR3 is TGCGCCAGCAGCCAACAGGGGGCTAGGGAGACCCAGTACTTC. Its protein product is CASSQQGARETQYF.